This passage covers 21 T cell receptor beta chains from one sample sequenced in a study of fetal regulatory T cell absence and autoimmunity. Some clones are missing from TCRdb's copy, which holds only in-frame ones; the method was immunoSEQ multiplex PCR. Counted here are 95,000 or so clones, 72% occurring once; the ten biggest clones make up 1.5% to 2%. The sequencing sample was made of pancreas tissue. The receptors were sampled from a male donor with IPEX syndrome.

Only one count was recorded for this clone. The chain carries TRBV4-2 and TRBJ2-1; 9 nucleotides agree with TRBD2. Germline lookup yields CDR1 LGHNA and CDR2 YNFKEQ. Trimming took 2 bases from V and 4 from J; bases not matched to a gene: 3. This CDR3 is built from 15 residues. CDR3 DNA: TGTGCCAGCAGCCAAACTAGCGGGCCGTACAATGAGCAGTTCTTC. Protein: CASSQTSGPYNEQFF.

The chain has TRBV27 and TRBJ1-1; a weak D match, TRBD1 (5 bases). V was trimmed by 2 bases and J by 6 bases, leaving 10 bases between them. Germline-derived CDR1 and CDR2 are MNHEY and SMNVEV (reference sequence). This CDR3 has 13 amino acids. The CDR3 DNA sequence: TGTGCCAGCAGTTTAGGCGGGGGGGCTGAAGCTTTCTTT. It specifies CASSLGGGAEAFF.

The rearrangement joins TRBV15 to TRBJ1-1; 7 bases map to TRBD1. V lost 6 bases, J lost 0 bases, and 4 bases stayed unmatched. This CDR3 is 14 amino acids long. The V gene's germline CDR1 is LNHNV and CDR2 YYDKDF (reference sequence). This CDR3 is CATRPGQMNTEAFF. The DNA of the CDR3 is TGTGCCACCAGACCGGGACAGATGAACACTGAAGCTTTCTTT.

With respect to this clone: A read error may produce the germline difference seen at one junction end. The chain employs TRBV5-4 and TRBJ2-3; 8 bases fit TRBD2. The V gene's germline CDR1 is SGHNT and CDR2 YYREEE (reference sequence). This CDR3 is built from 17 residues. The CDR3 bases are TGCGCCAGCAGCCACACAGTTCCGGGGGGGAGCACAGATACGCAGTATTTT. Residues: CASSHTVPGGSTDTQYF.

J is TRBJ2-7 and V is TRBV4-1, with D maybe TRBD2 (7 bases). This CDR3 has 15 residues. The germline gives CDR1 MGHRA, CDR2 YSYEKL. The germline V and J ends were trimmed by 6 bases and 0 bases, with 15 bases remaining between them. The CDR3 nucleotides are TGCGCCAGCAGACAGGGTTTAGCGGGCTCCTACGAGCAGTACTTC. Translated, it gives CASRQGLAGSYEQYF.

The chain links TRBV15 to TRBJ1-5, with D hard to call. V lost 1 base, J lost 2 bases, and 12 bases lay in between. The germline V gene has CDR1 LNHNV and CDR2 YYDKDF (reference sequence). The CDR3 consists of 16 residues. The CDR3, as DNA: TGTGCCACCAGCAGAGCACGACCCGGAGGCAATCAGCCCCAGCATTTT. It codes for CATSRARPGGNQPQHF.

This rearrangement joins TRBV27 to TRBJ2-1; D is unresolved. The CDR3 length is 16 residues. Germline values: CDR1 MNHEY, CDR2 SMNVEV (reference sequence). The V and J ends lost 0 bases and 0 bases respectively, with 9 bases between them. The CDR3 DNA reads TGTGCCAGCAGTTTATCCGTTGTGAGCTCCTACAATGAGCAGTTCTTC. Protein: CASSLSVVSSYNEQFF.

This clone is a singleton in its sample. The V and J genes are TRBV27 and TRBJ1-2; maybe TRBD1 (6 bases). Germline V gene data show CDR1 as MNHEY and CDR2 as SMNVEV (reference sequence). Trimming took off 7 bases at V and 4 bases at J, with 19 bases between the two ends. The CDR3 length is 15 residues. The chain's CDR3 is CASTFRGGLSYGYTF. Here the CDR3 DNA reads TGTGCCAGCACCTTCAGAGGGGGACTATCCTATGGCTACACCTTC.

The chain is built from TRBV7-8 and TRBJ2-5; no firm D call. From germline, CDR1 is SGHVS and CDR2 FQNEAQ. The CDR3 is made up of 14 amino acids. Trimming pared 5 bases from V and 5 bases from J, leaving 15 bases between. DNA for the CDR3: TGTGCCAGCAGCGCCCCAACCTCCCCGGAGACCCAGTACTTC. This translates into CASSAPTSPETQYF.

This rearrangement joins TRBV2 to TRBJ1-2, with TRBD1 as a possible D gene (6 bases). Germline V gene data show CDR1 as SNHLY and CDR2 as FYNNEI. Trimming took 3 bases from V and 7 from J, leaving 12 bases between them. CDR3 length: 13 amino acids. CDR3 sequence reads: CASSDEGVSGYTF. CDR3 DNA sequence: TGTGCCAGCAGTGACGAGGGGGTGAGTGGCTACACCTTC.

V usage is TRBV10-3 and J usage is TRBJ2-3; D perhaps matches TRBD2 (7 bases). Germline loops: CDR1 ENHRY, CDR2 SYGVKD. CDR3 length: 15 amino acids. Trimming cost V 2 bases and J 0 bases, with 9 bases left between them. CDR3 in DNA: TGTGCCATCAGTGAGCGGGGGGCTAGCACAGATACGCAGTATTTT. Its translation is CAISERGASTDTQYF.

V gene TRBV1 combines with J gene TRBJ2-7; the table assigns TRBD2, which was not confirmed against the DNA. TRBV1 counts as a pseudogene. The CDR3 is 14 residues long. The CDR3 loop is CTSSQDLGFDEQYF. The CDR3 DNA follows: TGCACCAGCAGCCAAGATCTAGGCTTCGACGAGCAGTACTTC.

This chain joins TRBV27 and TRBJ2-7; TRBD2 agrees at 9 bases. V lost 2 bases and J lost 3; bases outside the gene matches: 2. The germline CDR1 and CDR2 sequences are MNHEY and SMNVEV (reference sequence). The CDR3 covers 14 residues. CDR3 nucleotide sequence: TGTGCCAGCAGTTTAGCGGGAGGGTACTACGAGCAGTACTTC. Translating it yields CASSLAGGYYEQYF.

V and J are TRBV29-1 and TRBJ2-7; D unclear. The CDR3 totals 12 residues. Trimming left V 1 base short and J 4 bases short, with 8 bases between. Germline V CDR1 and CDR2: SQVTM, ANQGSEA. The DNA for the CDR3 is TGCAGCGTTGAAGGGGCCGGGTACGAGCAGTACTTC. Its translation: CSVEGAGYEQYF.

The rearrangement uses TRBV23-1 and TRBJ1-2, with 7 bases identical to TRBD1. TRBV23-1 counts as an open reading frame of uncertain function. Trimming removed 2 bases from V and 3 bases from J; junction bases left unmatched: 9. CDR3 length equals 16 residues. The CDR3 loop reads CASSQRGTDLHYGYTF. As DNA, the CDR3 is TGCGCCAGCAGTCAAAGGGGGACAGACCTGCACTATGGCTACACCTTC.

In DNA, the CDR3 is TGCGCCAGCAGCCGGGGGACTAGCGGGGGGGCCATAGATACGCAGTATTTT. This encodes CASSRGTSGGAIDTQYF. The rearrangement joins TRBV4-3 to TRBJ2-3, with 16 bases lining up with TRBD2. The CDR3 loop spans 17 amino acids. The germline V gene encodes CDR1 LGHNA and CDR2 YSLEER. With V trimmed by 4 bases and J by 5 bases, 6 bases remained unmatched.

This chain links TRBV10-3 with TRBJ2-2, with D possibly TRBD1 on 6 matching bases. Germline V CDR1 and CDR2: ENHRY, SYGVKD. The CDR3 extends over 16 amino acids. V lost 0 bases, J lost 4 bases, and 12 bases lay in between. In nucleotides, the CDR3 is TGTGCCATCAGTGAGTCGAATATACAGGGCACCGGGGAGCTGTTTTTT. Amino acid sequence: CAISESNIQGTGELFF.

The rearrangement links TRBV7-2 to TRBJ2-6; no firm D call. The CDR3 runs 16 residues. The V end was cut by 1 base, the J end by 0 bases, with 7 bases between. From germline, CDR1 is SGHTA and CDR2 FQGNSA. Here the CDR3 DNA reads TGTGCCAGCAGCTTAGTAGGGTCCTCTGGGGCCAACGTCCTGACTTTC. The encoded protein is CASSLVGSSGANVLTF.

This clone showed up just once. V usage is TRBV5-6 and J usage is TRBJ1-5; D is uncertain. Germline assignment: CDR1 SGHDT and CDR2 YYEEEE. V gave up 4 bases and J gave up 15 bases, with 20 bases separating them. The CDR3 runs to 13 residues. The CDR3 DNA reads TGTGCCAGCAGCGCTGGGAGGGCGGATTGTGGGCATTTT. This translates into CASSAGRADCGHF.

V gene TRBV9 combines with J gene TRBJ2-7, with D perhaps TRBD2 (5 bases). Germline V gives CDR1 SGDLS, CDR2 YYNGEE. V lost 4 bases and J lost 0, with 5 bases in between. There are 12 residues in the CDR3. The CDR3 DNA reads TGTGCCAGCAGCCGGGACTCCTACGAGCAGTACTTC. Its translation is CASSRDSYEQYF.

The rearrangement links TRBV6-5 to TRBJ2-7, with 7 nucleotides matching TRBD2. The CDR3 loop spans 14 amino acids. Germline V gives CDR1 MNHEY, CDR2 SVGAGI. J lost 3 bases, V lost 4 bases, and 6 bases had no gene match. CDR3 protein: CASSFKRDGYEQYF. DNA of the CDR3: TGTGCCAGCAGTTTTAAGCGGGATGGCTACGAGCAGTACTTC.